A selection of T cell receptor beta chains follows, all from one sample in a study of shared clonotypes between healthy human individuals. Libraries were prepared by immunoSEQ multiplex PCR; TCRdb keeps only in-frame clonotypes and omits some of them. Among about 1 million clones listed, around 74% were seen once. Sequencing was carried out using memory CD4+ T cells sorted from blood. These receptors were obtained from a man aged 18 to 30 in good health. Each CDR3 is given with its conserved first and last residue. A D gene is named only where the DNA matches it firmly. Size is omitted from some rows. Given values are once, few, many or a class for expanded clones.

cdr3_aa cdr3_nt j_call clone_size v_call d_call
CASSRGLAASTDTQYF TGTGCCAGCAGTAGGGGACTAGCGGCCAGCACAGATACGCAGTATTTT TRBJ2-3 - TRBV6-6 TRBD2
CATYAPLVDTQYF TGTGCCACCTACGCCCCGCTTGTAGATACGCAGTATTTT TRBJ2-3 - TRBV10-3 -
CASSLEGPSTGELFF TGCGCCAGCAGCTTGGAGGGACCGAGCACCGGGGAGCTGTTTTTT TRBJ2-2 many TRBV5-1 -
CASSLAVGNSPLHF TGTGCCAGCAGCTTGGCAGTAGGCAATTCACCCCTCCACTTT TRBJ1-6 - TRBV5-4 -
CASSEDRGRTGELFF TGTGCCAGCAGCGAGGACAGGGGGCGCACCGGGGAGCTGTTTTTT TRBJ2-2 once TRBV6-1 TRBD1
CASSQDPGGNYGYTF TGCGCCAGCAGCCAAGACCCAGGGGGAAACTATGGCTACACCTTC TRBJ1-2 - TRBV4-3 TRBD1
CASSIRPTNSGNTIYF TGTGCCAGTAGTATCCGACCCACCAACTCTGGAAACACCATATATTTT TRBJ1-3 - TRBV19 -
CASSSLAGDGTQYF TGTGCCAGCAGCTCCCTAGCGGGAGACGGGACCCAGTACTTC TRBJ2-5 - TRBV7-6 TRBD2
CASSARGLVGTGELFF TGTGCCAGCAGCGCCAGGGGGCTGGTAGGCACCGGGGAGCTGTTTTTT TRBJ2-2 - TRBV9 TRBD1
CATSRDGTGAAYEQYF TGTGCCACCAGCAGAGATGGAACAGGGGCAGCGTACGAGCAGTACTTC TRBJ2-7 - TRBV15 TRBD1
CASKAGTGANVLTF TGCGCCAGCAAAGCGGGCACTGGGGCCAACGTCCTGACTTTC TRBJ2-6 - TRBV5-1 -
CASSLRGNQPQHF TGTGCCAGCAGCTTACGAGGGAACCAGCCCCAGCATTTT TRBJ1-5 - TRBV7-2 -
CSSLGGGRETQYF TGCAGCTCTCTAGGAGGGGGGAGGGAGACCCAGTACTTC TRBJ2-5 - TRBV29-1 -
CASSLDGVSNQPQHF TGCGCCAGCAGCTTGGATGGAGTAAGCAATCAGCCCCAGCATTTT TRBJ1-5 - TRBV5-1 -